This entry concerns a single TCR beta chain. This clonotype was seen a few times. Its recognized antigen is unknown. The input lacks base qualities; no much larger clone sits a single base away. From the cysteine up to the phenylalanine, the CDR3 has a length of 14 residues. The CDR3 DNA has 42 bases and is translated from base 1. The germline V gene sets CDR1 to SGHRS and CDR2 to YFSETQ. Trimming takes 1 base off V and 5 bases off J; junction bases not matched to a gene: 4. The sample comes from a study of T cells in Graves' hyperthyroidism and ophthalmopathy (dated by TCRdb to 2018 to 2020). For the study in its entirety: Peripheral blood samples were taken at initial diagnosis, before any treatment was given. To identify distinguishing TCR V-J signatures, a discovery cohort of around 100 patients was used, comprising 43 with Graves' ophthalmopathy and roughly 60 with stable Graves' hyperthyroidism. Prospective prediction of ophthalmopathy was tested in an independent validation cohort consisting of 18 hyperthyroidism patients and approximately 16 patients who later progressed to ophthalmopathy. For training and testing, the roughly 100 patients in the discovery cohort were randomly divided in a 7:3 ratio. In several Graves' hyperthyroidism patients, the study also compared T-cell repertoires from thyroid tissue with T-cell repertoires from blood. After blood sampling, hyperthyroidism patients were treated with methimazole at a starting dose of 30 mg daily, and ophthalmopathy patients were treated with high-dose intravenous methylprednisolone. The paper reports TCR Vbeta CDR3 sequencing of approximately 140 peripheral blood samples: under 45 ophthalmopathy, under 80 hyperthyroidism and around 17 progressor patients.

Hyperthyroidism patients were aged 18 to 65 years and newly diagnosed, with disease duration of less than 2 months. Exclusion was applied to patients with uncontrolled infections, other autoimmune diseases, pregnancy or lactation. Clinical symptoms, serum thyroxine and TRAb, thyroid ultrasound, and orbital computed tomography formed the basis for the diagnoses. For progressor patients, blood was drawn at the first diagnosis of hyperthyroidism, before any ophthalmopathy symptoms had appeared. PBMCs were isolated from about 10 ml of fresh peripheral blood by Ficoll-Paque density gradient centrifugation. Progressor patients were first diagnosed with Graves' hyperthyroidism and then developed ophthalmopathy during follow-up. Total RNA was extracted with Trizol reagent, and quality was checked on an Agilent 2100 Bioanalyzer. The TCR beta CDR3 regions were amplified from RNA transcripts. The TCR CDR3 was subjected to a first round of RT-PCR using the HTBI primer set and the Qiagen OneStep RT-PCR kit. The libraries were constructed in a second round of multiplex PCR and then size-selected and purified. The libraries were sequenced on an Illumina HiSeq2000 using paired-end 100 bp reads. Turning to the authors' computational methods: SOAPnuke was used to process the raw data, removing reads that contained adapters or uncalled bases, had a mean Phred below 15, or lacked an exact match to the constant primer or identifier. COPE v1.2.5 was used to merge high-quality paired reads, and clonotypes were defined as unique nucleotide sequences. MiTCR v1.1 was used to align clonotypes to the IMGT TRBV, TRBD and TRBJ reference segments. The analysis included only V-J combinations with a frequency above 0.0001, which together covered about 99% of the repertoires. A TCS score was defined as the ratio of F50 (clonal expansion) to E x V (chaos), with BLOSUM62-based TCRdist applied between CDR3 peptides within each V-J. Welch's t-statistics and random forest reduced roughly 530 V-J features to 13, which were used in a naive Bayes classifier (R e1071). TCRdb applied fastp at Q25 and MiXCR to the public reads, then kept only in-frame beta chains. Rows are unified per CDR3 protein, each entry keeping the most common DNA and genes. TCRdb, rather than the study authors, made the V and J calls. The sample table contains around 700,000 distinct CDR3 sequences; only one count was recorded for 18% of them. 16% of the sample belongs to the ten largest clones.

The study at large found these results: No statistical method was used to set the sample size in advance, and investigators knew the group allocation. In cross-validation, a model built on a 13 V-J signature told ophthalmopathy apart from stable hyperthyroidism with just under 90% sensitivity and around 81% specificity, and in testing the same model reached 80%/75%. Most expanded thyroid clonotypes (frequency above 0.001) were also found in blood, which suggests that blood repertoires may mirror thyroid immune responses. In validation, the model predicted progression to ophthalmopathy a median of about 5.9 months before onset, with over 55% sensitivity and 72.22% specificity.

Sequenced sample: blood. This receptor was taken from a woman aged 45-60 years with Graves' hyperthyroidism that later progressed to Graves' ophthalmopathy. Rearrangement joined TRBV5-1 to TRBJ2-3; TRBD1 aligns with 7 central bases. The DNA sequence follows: TGCGCCAGCAGCTTGACAGGGGATGTAGATACGCAGTATTTT. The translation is CASSLTGDVDTQYF.